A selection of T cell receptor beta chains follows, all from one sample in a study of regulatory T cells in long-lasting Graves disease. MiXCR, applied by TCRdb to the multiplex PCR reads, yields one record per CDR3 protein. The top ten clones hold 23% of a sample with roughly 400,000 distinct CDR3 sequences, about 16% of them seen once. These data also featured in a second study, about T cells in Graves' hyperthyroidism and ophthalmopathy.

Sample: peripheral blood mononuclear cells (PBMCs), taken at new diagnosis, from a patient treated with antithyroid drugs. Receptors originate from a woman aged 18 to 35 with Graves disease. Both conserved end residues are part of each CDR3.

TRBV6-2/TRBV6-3,CASSYGDYGYTF
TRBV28,CASTGRESREQYF
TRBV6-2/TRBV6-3,CASSLGLAGTIEQFF
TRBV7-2,CASSNNLLGGEQFF
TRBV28,CASSLQAHSPLHF
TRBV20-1,CSARDLRPSGSPDTQYF
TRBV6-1,CASSEVYEKLFF
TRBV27,CATRRVGNEQFF
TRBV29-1,CSVVRSGSSYEQYF
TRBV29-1,CSGRQGVGNTEAFF
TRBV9,CASSVGGNNEQFF
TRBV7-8,CASSSPGGTSFYEQYF
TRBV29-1,CSVTSGRAGEQYF
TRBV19,CASSMGGAPNNEQFF
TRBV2,CASSEAQRTGELFF
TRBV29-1,CSVAGLAGVSDTQYF
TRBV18,CASSPSGRWTYTGELFF
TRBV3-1,CASSQPRVRHTQYF
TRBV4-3,CASSQVGQPNTEAFF
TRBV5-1,CASSLDRNEAFF
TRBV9,CASSVDGRAKETQYF
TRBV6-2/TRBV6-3,CASRKPGQGWVQYF
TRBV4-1,CASSLSPASGRAYEQYF
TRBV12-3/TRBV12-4,CASSPGPTSTDTQYF
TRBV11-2,CASSLGWTQTEQYF
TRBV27,CASSSRALEQYF
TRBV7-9,CASSFRGFLAGGSTDTQYF
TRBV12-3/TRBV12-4,CASSLLTEQFF
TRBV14,CASSPRGVYEQYF
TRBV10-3,CAISESGTGEKLFF
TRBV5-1,CASSLAGEAFF
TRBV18,CASSPPGQASNQPQHF
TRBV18,CASSPTRGRGSDGYTF
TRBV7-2,CASSLTKGVYNEQFF
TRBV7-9,CASSLILRAIDNEQFF
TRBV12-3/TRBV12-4,CASILAGTGELFF
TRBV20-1,CSARAASGTGYNEQFF
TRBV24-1,CATSDGQGVYNEQFF
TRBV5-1,CASSLETGTIYEQYF
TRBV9,CASSAPYYNEQFF
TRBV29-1,CSVEGGNEQFF
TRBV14,CASSQVILTSGRFGYNEQFF
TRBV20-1,CSARSGTSGEGETQYF
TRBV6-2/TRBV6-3,CASSYSNPAYNEQFF
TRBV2,CASSEATAVGFYEQYF
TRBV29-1,CSLRVQGNYGYTF
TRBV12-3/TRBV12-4,CASSLGARQGNYNEQFF
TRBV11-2,CASRDLRGGLTEAFF